The subject of this entry is one T cell receptor (beta chain). Its antigen is still unknown. No base quality values were provided; no much bigger clone lies one nucleotide off. The sample belongs to a study of graft-versus-host responses after intestinal transplantation (dated by TCRdb to the early 2020s). For context, the study as a whole: Recipients received multivisceral, liver-intestinal, or isolated intestinal transplants. Alloreactive clones were identified by sequencing pre-transplant mixed lymphocyte reaction products and comparing these products with unstimulated pre-transplant donor and recipient T cells. Every recipient was given anti-thymocyte globulin induction, then maintenance tacrolimus and steroids for 3 to 4 years. A peak of at least 4% donor T cells among recipient peripheral blood mononuclear cells was the definition used for donor T cell macrochimerism. Instead of going to the commercial service, samples from a few later patients were sequenced in-house on an Illumina MiSeq and processed with MiXCR. Of the 20 to 25 intestinal transplant recipients enrolled in the cohort, one of whom was a retransplant, a few patients without pretransplant specimens were excluded. Bulk TCR-beta CDR3 sequencing was used to track graft-versus-host and host-versus-graft alloreactive T cell clones in the graft, circulation and bone marrow after intestinal transplantation.

Overall study results and their limits: GvH clones were found in recipient bone marrow, and some of the GvH clones appeared earlier in ileal mucosa or blood, which is consistent with an intestinal mucosal origin. Conclusions were limited by the relatively low number and heterogeneity of intestinal transplant patients. Early after transplant, declines in HvG clones were associated with peak levels of circulating GvH clones. In the allografts of patients with donor T cell macrochimerism, GvH to HvG T cell clonal ratios were high.

In light of the paper, this sample's time point label describes: cells obtained before transplantation from donor or recipient. CD3+CD4+ and CD3+CD8+ populations were FACS-sorted from unstimulated pre-transplant donor and recipient cells taken from spleen or lymph nodes. The method was the immunoSEQ multiplex PCR assay. For most patients, genomic DNA was isolated with the Qiagen DNeasy Blood and Tissue Kit and shipped frozen to Adaptive Biotechnologies for TCR sequencing. Adaptive Biotechnologies carried out high-throughput TCR-beta CDR3 sequencing of genomic DNA for most patients. In the original analysis: TCR sequencing data were retrieved from Adaptive's ImmunoSEQ software for 15 to 20 patients, whereas a few other patients were processed with MiXCR and VDJtools. CD4 versus CD8 sorting errors were corrected by removing sequences found in both subsets at a frequency ratio below 5:1. CDR3 nucleotide sequences shared between donor and recipient were removed because the origin of such sequences could not be assigned. Alloreactive clones required at least 2-fold expansion over unstimulated cells and minimum CFSE-low frequency of 0.002% (template counts) or 0.001% (read counts). A clone was considered mappable if detected in the sequenced pre-transplant spleen, lymph node, or MLR CFSE-low populations of the donor or recipient. Cumulative frequency of alloreactive clones was calculated as a percentage of all sequences weighted by copy number. TCRdb took over this immuneACCESS table, retaining in-frame rearrangements with V and J assigned. Such tables are incomplete; in checked studies, under half of the missing clones stem from an unresolved V gene, and the remainder is unexplained. From that table come the V and J calls and clone size; the DNA was used to work out D and trimming. The sample data list approximately 100,000 clones, and 80% to 95% of these were observed just once. The ten largest make up less than 1.5% of the sample.

The CDR3, from cysteine to phenylalanine, totals 20 residues. Left in the record is the CDR3 DNA by itself, 60 bases read in frame from the first base. V is pruned by 0 bases and J by 1 base, leaving 10 bases of the junction without a gene match. From the germline V gene, CDR1 is LGHNT and CDR2 is FRNRAP. The chain is assembled from TRBV12-5 and TRBJ2-1; 12 central bases correspond to TRBD2. The material sequenced was unstimulated CD8+ T cells sorted from spleen or lymph node cells, taken before intestinal transplant. This sequence originates from a human donor who received an intestinal transplant. The nucleotide sequence reads as follows: TGTGCTAGTGGTTTGGTGGTCAGCCTAGCGGGGGGGACTTCCTACAATGAGCAGTTCTTC. This translates into CASGLVVSLAGGTSYNEQFF.